This T cell receptor beta chain was observed in a study of graft-versus-host responses after intestinal transplantation. TCRdb keeps only in-frame clones here, not all; method: immunoSEQ multiplex PCR. The profile shows approximately 49,000 clones, roughly 96% of them singletons. Note on this clone: Its antigen remains unidentified.

This CDR3 has 15 residues. The ends were cut back, 0 bases at V and 3 bases at J, with 12 bases in the middle. In germline, CDR1 is SGHNT, CDR2 YENEEA. The rearrangement links TRBV11-3 to TRBJ2-7, with D hard to call. This specimen consisted of unstimulated CD8+ T cells sorted from spleen or lymph node cells, obtained before transplant. The receptor was isolated from a human donor who was the organ donor for an intestinal transplant. The CDR3 region is CASSLELGPDYEQYF. In DNA, the CDR3 is TGTGCCAGCAGCTTAGAACTCGGACCCGACTACGAGCAGTACTTC. The variable domain in full, completed from reference TRBV11-3 and TRBJ2-7, reads EAGVVQSPRYKIIEKKQPVAFWCNPISGHNTLYWYLQNLGQGPELLIRYENEEAVDDSQLPKDRFSAERLKGVDSTLKIQPAELGDSAVYLCASSLELGPDYEQYFGPGTRLTVT.